The rows below give T cell receptor beta chains drawn from one sample of a study of cytomegalovirus exposure and HLA in healthy donors. Clones were sequenced by immunoSEQ multiplex PCR, and TCRdb holds only the in-frame ones, with some missing. The data contain approximately 110,000 clones, 9.5% to 15% of them singletons. Sequenced material: PBMCs. The receptor source for this set is a man aged 40-49 years in good health and CMV-seropositive. Both conserved end residues are part of each CDR3. Fields, in order: D gene, J gene, clone size, V gene, CDR3 protein, CDR3 DNA. D genes are given only for firm matches. The size field is filled for only some rows; it gives once, few, many or a size class.

TRBD1	TRBJ1-4	few	TRBV5-1	CASSVAGQGEEKLFF	TGCGCCAGCAGCGTTGCGGGACAGGGAGAGGAAAAACTGTTTTTT
.	TRBJ2-6	few	TRBV10-3	CAISESRPNQLSGANVLTF	TGTGCCATCAGTGAGTCCCGTCCCAACCAACTTTCTGGGGCCAACGTCCTGACTTTC
TRBD2	TRBJ2-1	.	TRBV10-3	CAIRVLASGLGADNEQFF	TGTGCCATCAGGGTCTTGGCTAGCGGTTTGGGCGCGGACAATGAGCAGTTCTTC
.	TRBJ1-2	.	TRBV19	CASSIRDNWNYGYTF	TGTGCCAGTAGTATCCGGGACAATTGGAACTATGGCTACACCTTC
.	TRBJ2-2	medium-sized	TRBV7-9	CASNPGLNTGELFF	TGTGCCAGCAACCCCGGACTAAACACCGGGGAGCTGTTTTTT
TRBD2	TRBJ2-3	.	TRBV29-1	CSVVTSGNQQYF	TGCAGCGTTGTGACTAGCGGGAACCAACAGTATTTT
.	TRBJ2-5	.	TRBV7-9	CASSERVQQETQYF	TGTGCCAGCAGCGAACGGGTCCAACAAGAGACCCAGTACTTC
TRBD1	TRBJ2-7	.	TRBV6-5	CASREDRGPYEQYF	TGTGCCAGCAGGGAGGACAGGGGGCCCTACGAGCAGTACTTC
TRBD1	TRBJ1-5	few	TRBV7-2	CASSGDRGLAQPQHF	TGTGCCAGCAGCGGAGACAGGGGGCTCGCTCAGCCCCAGCATTTT
.	TRBJ2-5	few	TRBV5-6	CASSDTLAVETQYF	TGTGCCAGCAGCGATACGCTAGCCGTCGAGACCCAGTACTTC
.	TRBJ1-1	few	TRBV18	CASSGEMNTEAFF	TGTGCCAGCTCGGGAGAAATGAACACTGAAGCTTTCTTT
TRBD1	TRBJ2-3	.	TRBV14	CASSPTWTGGADTQYF	TGTGCCAGCAGCCCTACCTGGACAGGGGGGGCAGATACGCAGTATTTT
.	TRBJ2-5	.	TRBV5-1	CASSRAREETQYF	TGCGCCAGCAGTCGAGCTAGAGAAGAGACCCAGTACTTC
TRBD1	TRBJ1-4	.	TRBV5-1	CASSHRDSFNEKLFF	TGCGCCAGCAGCCATCGGGACAGTTTTAATGAAAAACTGTTTTTT
.	TRBJ2-2	.	TRBV4-1	CASSRAGITGELFF	TGCGCCAGCAGCCGCGCAGGGATCACCGGGGAGCTGTTTTTT
TRBD2	TRBJ2-1	few	TRBV7-8	CASSLGLAGNEQFF	TGTGCCAGCAGCTTAGGGCTAGCGGGCAATGAGCAGTTCTTC
TRBD2	TRBJ2-5	few	TRBV7-2	CASSSVAGPQETQYF	TGTGCCAGCAGCTCGGTAGCGGGACCCCAAGAGACCCAGTACTTC
.	TRBJ2-2	few	TRBV9	CASSLVGAPNTGELFF	TGTGCCAGCAGCCTAGTGGGAGCCCCGAACACCGGGGAGCTGTTTTTT
TRBD1	TRBJ2-7	.	TRBV7-7	CASSFGQAPSYEQYF	TGTGCTAGCAGCTTCGGACAGGCCCCCTCCTACGAGCAGTACTTC
.	TRBJ1-5	few	TRBV6-6	CASVMGLNQPQHF	TGTGCCAGCGTGATGGGGCTCAATCAGCCCCAGCATTTT
.	TRBJ2-7	few	TRBV6-1	CASSDPPRYEQYF	TGTGCCAGCAGTGATCCTCCTCGGTACGAGCAGTACTTC
.	TRBJ2-5	few	TRBV25-1	CASSELGQGQGETQYF	TGTGCCAGCAGTGAATTGGGCCAGGGCCAGGGAGAGACCCAGTACTTC
TRBD1	TRBJ2-7	.	TRBV5-6	CASSQSYRGPVYEQYF	TGTGCCAGCAGCCAAAGTTACAGGGGTCCCGTGTACGAGCAGTACTTC
TRBD2	TRBJ2-1	.	TRBV7-9	CASDGLASYNEQFF	TGTGCCAGCGATGGACTAGCATCCTACAATGAGCAGTTCTTC
TRBD1	TRBJ2-7	few	TRBV29-1	CSVEVGQGSLYEQYF	TGCAGCGTTGAAGTTGGACAGGGATCACTTTACGAGCAGTACTTC
TRBD1	TRBJ2-7	.	TRBV12-5	CASATDRVYEQYF	TGTGCTAGTGCCACGGACAGGGTCTACGAGCAGTACTTC
.	TRBJ1-4	few	TRBV7-9	CASSLAGGRINEKLFF	TGTGCCAGCAGCTTAGCGGGAGGGAGGATCAATGAAAAACTGTTTTTT
.	TRBJ1-5	.	TRBV27	CASSKRQVNSNQPQHF	TGTGCCAGCAGTAAACGACAGGTTAATAGCAATCAGCCCCAGCATTTT
.	TRBJ2-3	.	TRBV4-3	CASSPGGITDTQYF	TGCGCCAGCAGCCCCGGGGGAATCACAGATACGCAGTATTTT
TRBD2	TRBJ2-3	.	TRBV5-4	CASSLRSGTNTDTQYF	TGTGCCAGCAGCTTGAGATCTGGGACTAACACAGATACGCAGTATTTT
.	TRBJ2-7	.	TRBV5-1	CASRSYATYEQYF	TGCGCCAGCAGGAGTTACGCTACCTACGAGCAGTACTTC
TRBD1	TRBJ2-2	.	TRBV4-3	CASSQVKGQGANTGELFF	TGCGCCAGCAGCCAAGTAAAGGGACAGGGCGCGAACACCGGGGAGCTGTTTTTT
.	TRBJ2-5	.	TRBV19	CASSIATRTPQETQYF	TGTGCCAGTAGTATCGCAACTAGGACGCCTCAAGAGACCCAGTACTTC
.	TRBJ1-5	.	TRBV7-9	CASSLGEQPQHF	TGTGCCAGCAGCTTAGGAGAACAGCCCCAGCATTTT
.	TRBJ2-1	few	TRBV25-1	CASSFGTGYNEQFF	TGTGCCAGCAGTTTTGGTACGGGATACAATGAGCAGTTCTTC
TRBD1	TRBJ1-3	.	TRBV7-2	CASRDRDWAMDTIYF	TGTGCCAGCAGGGACAGGGACTGGGCGATGGACACCATATATTTT
TRBD2	TRBJ2-7	few	TRBV6-1	CATKTSGWYEQYF	TGTGCCACCAAGACTAGCGGGTGGTACGAGCAGTACTTC
TRBD2	TRBJ2-1	.	TRBV5-4	CASSLAVDGDEQFF	TGTGCCAGCAGCCTAGCGGTAGACGGGGATGAGCAGTTCTTC